These 4 T cell receptor beta chains came from one sample sequenced in a study of cytomegalovirus exposure and HLA in healthy donors. It was with 60 Vbeta and 13 Jbeta primers that the PCR ran. This table comes from immunoSEQ multiplex PCR, and its TCRdb copy is limited to in-frame clones, with some not included. Of about 120,000 clones in the sample, roughly 80% were seen once. What was sequenced was PBMCs. These receptors all stem from a young man in good health and CMV-seronegative.

The chain combines TRBV11-3 with TRBJ2-3; D possibly corresponds to TRBD1 (6 bases). V shed 5 bases and J shed 4 bases, with 10 bases lying between them. Germline loops: CDR1 SGHNT, CDR2 YENEEA. The CDR3 spans 13 residues. CDR3: CASSDGTSDTQYF. CDR3 bases: TGTGCCAGCAGCGATGGGACATCAGATACGCAGTATTTT.

This sequence joins TRBV6-1 and TRBJ1-1; D might be TRBD1 (5 bases). The V gene lost 5 bases and the J gene lost 4 bases, with 17 bases spanning the gap. The CDR3 extends over 15 amino acids. Germline V gene data show CDR1 as MNHNS and CDR2 as SASEGT. The CDR3 bases are TGTGCCAGCAGTTCAGGCCCGGGGGTCGGCACTGAAGCTTTCTTT. Its protein is CASSSGPGVGTEAFF.

The V and J genes are TRBV2 and TRBJ2-1, with D hard to call. V lost 7 bases and J lost 3, with 13 bases in between. Germline V gene sequence: CDR1 SNHLY, CDR2 FYNNEI. The CDR3 runs to 14 residues. The CDR3 sequence is CASIGYQVYNEQFF. CDR3 in DNA: TGTGCCAGCATTGGGTATCAGGTCTACAATGAGCAGTTCTTC.

The sample holds a few counts of this clone. The chain uses TRBV7-9 and TRBJ2-2; 7 positions agree with TRBD1. CDR3 length equals 16 residues. The V segment lost 4 bases and the J segment 0 bases; nucleotides outside the gene matches: 5. Germline CDR1 is SEHNR and CDR2 is FQNEAQ (reference sequence). CDR3 DNA: TGTGCCAGCAGCTCTTGGACAGGTTCGAACACCGGGGAGCTGTTTTTT. Protein: CASSSWTGSNTGELFF.